This T cell receptor beta chain is drawn from a study of graft-versus-host responses after intestinal transplantation. The data were produced by immunoSEQ multiplex PCR, yet TCRdb's version contains in-frame clones alone and is incomplete. The table shows 35,000 to 45,000 clones, with more than 85% occurring only once. The CDR3 covers 19 residues. CDR1 is SGDLS and CDR2 is YYNGEE in the germline V gene. With 1 base clipped from V and 8 bases from J, the junction kept 14 bases outside the gene matches. The sequencing used PBMCs, collected 524 days after transplant. The V call is TRBV9, the J call TRBJ2-1; TRBD2 matches at 14 bases. The receptor was isolated from a human patient who received an intestinal transplant, so some T cells may come from the graft donor. The CDR3 loop is CASSVRAKTGTSGSDEQFF. The CDR3 region has the DNA TGTGCCAGCAGCGTAAGGGCCAAAACGGGGACTAGCGGGAGCGATGAGCAGTTCTTC.